These 5 T cell receptor beta chains came from one sample sequenced in a study of shared clonotypes between healthy human individuals. TCRdb's copy holds only in-frame clones and misses some; the assay was immunoSEQ multiplex PCR. The table includes some 1.5 million clones, approximately 96% detected once. Sequenced input: naive CD4+ T cells sorted from blood. Subset given: CD45RA+ positively selected. The source is a man aged 25 to 45 in good health.

The V gene is TRBV5-6, the J gene TRBJ2-7, with a possible D match to TRBD1 (6 bases). V was pared by 2 bases and J by 7 bases, with 16 bases between. The CDR3 length is 14 residues. Per the germline V gene, CDR1 is SGHDT and CDR2 is YYEEEE. DNA for the CDR3: TGTGCCAGCAGCTTCAGAACAGGGTCTGTGGAGCAGTACTTC. It specifies CASSFRTGSVEQYF. Full variable domain (missing parts from reference TRBV5-6 and TRBJ2-7): DAGVTQSPTHLIKTRGQQVTLRCSPKSGHDTVSWYQQALGQGPQFIFQYYEEEERQRGNFPDRFSGHQFPNYSSELNVNALLLGDSALYLCASSFRTGSVEQYFGPGTRLTVT.

The chain links TRBV25-1 to TRBJ2-5; D may match TRBD1 or TRBD2 (6 bases each). Trimming took off 6 bases at V and 2 bases at J, with 19 bases between the two ends. The CDR3 extends over 16 amino acids. Per the germline V gene, CDR1 is MGHDK and CDR2 is SYGVNS. In DNA, the CDR3 is TGTGCCAGCAGCCTCTGGGTGGGGGGCTTTCAAGAGACCCAGTACTTC. Protein: CASSLWVGGFQETQYF.

CDR3 DNA: TGTGCCAGCAGCGGTGGTAAGAGTGAGCAGTTCTTC. Amino acids: CASSGGKSEQFF. V gene TRBV7-2 combines with J gene TRBJ2-1; D is undetermined. V lost 5 bases, J lost 9 bases, and 11 bases lay in between. Per germline, CDR1 SGHTA and CDR2 FQGNSA. The CDR3 is 12 residues long.

This clone has just one count. This sequence joins TRBV28 and TRBJ1-3; D remains ambiguous. CDR1 and CDR2 from the germline V gene are MDHEN and SYDVKM. Trimming removed 6 bases at V and 0 bases at J, with 9 bases between. This CDR3 is 14 amino acids long. CDR3 in DNA: TGTGCCAGCAGCTATGGGGACTCTGGAAACACCATATATTTT. Amino acids: CASSYGDSGNTIYF. Supplemented by reference TRBV28 and TRBJ1-3, the full variable domain reads DVKVTQSSRYLVKRTGEKVFLECVQDMDHENMFWYRQDPGLGLRLIYFSYDVKMKEKGDIPEGYSVSREKKERFSLILESASTNQTSMYLCASSYGDSGNTIYFGEGSWLTVV.

The V and J genes are TRBV6-5 and TRBJ1-5; 7 bases are shared with TRBD1. The germline CDR1 and CDR2 sequences are MNHEY and SVGAGI. The CDR3 totals 14 residues. The V and J ends lost 5 bases and 5 bases, in that order; junction bases with no gene match: 6. CDR3 in amino acids: CASSQTGSYQPQHF. CDR3 DNA sequence: TGTGCCAGCAGTCAGACAGGGTCGTATCAGCCCCAGCATTTT.